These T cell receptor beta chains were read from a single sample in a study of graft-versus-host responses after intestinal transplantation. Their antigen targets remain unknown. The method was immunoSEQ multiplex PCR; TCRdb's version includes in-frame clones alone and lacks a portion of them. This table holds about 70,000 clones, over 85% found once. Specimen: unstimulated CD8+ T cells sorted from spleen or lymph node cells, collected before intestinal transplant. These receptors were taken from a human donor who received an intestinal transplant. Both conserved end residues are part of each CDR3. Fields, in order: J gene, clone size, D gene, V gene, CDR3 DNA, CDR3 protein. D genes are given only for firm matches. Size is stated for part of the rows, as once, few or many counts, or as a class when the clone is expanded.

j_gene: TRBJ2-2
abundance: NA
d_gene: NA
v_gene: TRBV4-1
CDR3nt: TGCGCCAGCAGCCAAAGAGGGACGGCTACAATTATCGGGGAGCTGTTTTTT
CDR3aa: CASSQRGTATIIGELFF

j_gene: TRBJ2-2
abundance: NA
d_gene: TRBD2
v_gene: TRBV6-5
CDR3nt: TGTGCCAGCAGCCACACTAGCGGGAAAACCGGGGAGCTGTTTTTT
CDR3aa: CASSHTSGKTGELFF

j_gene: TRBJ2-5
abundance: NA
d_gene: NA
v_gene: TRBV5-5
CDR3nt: TGTGCCAGCAGCTTGGTGACAGGCCAAGAGACCCAGTACTTC
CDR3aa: CASSLVTGQETQYF

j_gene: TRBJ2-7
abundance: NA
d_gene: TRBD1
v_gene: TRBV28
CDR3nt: TGTGCCAGCAATCCGGACAGGACGCACTACGAGCAGTACTTC
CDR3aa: CASNPDRTHYEQYF

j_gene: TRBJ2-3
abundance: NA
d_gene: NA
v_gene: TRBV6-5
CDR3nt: TGTGCCAGCGCACGGCCACAGGGAGATACGCAGTATTTT
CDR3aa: CASARPQGDTQYF

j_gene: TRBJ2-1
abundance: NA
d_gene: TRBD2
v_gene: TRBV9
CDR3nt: TGTGCCAGCAGCGTAGAGTCAGCGGGAGTCTACAATGAGCAGTTCTTC
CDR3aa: CASSVESAGVYNEQFF

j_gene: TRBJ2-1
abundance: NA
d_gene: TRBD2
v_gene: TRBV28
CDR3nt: TGTGCCAGCATGATTGGACTAGCAGGCTACAATGAGCAGTTCTTC
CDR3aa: CASMIGLAGYNEQFF

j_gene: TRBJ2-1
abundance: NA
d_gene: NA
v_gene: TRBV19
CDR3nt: TGTGCCAGTAGTATAGATCTGGGGGAGTCCTACAATGAGCAGTTCTTC
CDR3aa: CASSIDLGESYNEQFF

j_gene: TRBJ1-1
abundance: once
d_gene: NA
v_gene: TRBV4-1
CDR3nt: TGCGCCAGCAGCCAAGATCAGCAGGGAGGACCTGAAGCTTTCTTT
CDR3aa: CASSQDQQGGPEAFF

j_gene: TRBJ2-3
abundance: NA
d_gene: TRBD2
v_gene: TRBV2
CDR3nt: TGTGCCAGCAGTGAAGGCCCTAGCGGGAGGGCCACAGATACGCAGTATTTT
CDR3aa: CASSEGPSGRATDTQYF

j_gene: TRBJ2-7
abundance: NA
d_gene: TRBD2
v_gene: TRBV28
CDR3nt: TGTGCCAGCAGTTTTTTTTACAGCGGGAGATATGAGCAGTACTTC
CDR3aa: CASSFFYSGRYEQYF